The subject of this entry is one T cell receptor beta chain. Its antigen remains unknown. The source of the sample is a study of T cell clonotyping in hematopoietic cell transplantation. Study-wide results and limits: At the given depth, recipient repertoires were over 95% de novo clonotypes. Graft donor and pretransplant recipient Inverse Simpson Index values predicted broader posttransplant TCR diversity. Pathologically expanded recipient clonotypes increased progressively from day 30 to day 180 as diversity fell.

TCRdb keeps only in-frame clones here, not all; method: immunoSEQ multiplex PCR. The sample yields over 6,500 clones, less than 40% seen once. This CDR3 contains 15 residues. Deletions cut 1 base from V and 5 bases from J, with 14 bases between. Germline assignment: CDR1 MNHEY and CDR2 SVGAGI. This specimen consisted of peripheral blood mononuclear cells, obtained 30 days after allogeneic stem cell transplant. This sequence joins TRBV6-5 and TRBJ1-1; D is possibly TRBD1 (5 bases). The source of this sequence is a female patient aged 60 to 70 who had an allogeneic stem cell transplant, so the T cells may come from the graft donor. Some clones in this sample may be carry-over from other donors' samples. The DNA for the CDR3 is TGTGCCAGCAGTTACTACCCAGGGCGGGGGACTGAAGCTTTCTTT. Translating gives CASSYYPGRGTEAFF.